Shown below are 8 T cell receptor beta chains from a single sample sequenced in a study of cytomegalovirus exposure and HLA in healthy donors. The PCR employed 60 Vbeta primers together with 13 Jbeta primers. Measured with immunoSEQ multiplex PCR; TCRdb has only the in-frame clones, and not every one. Of about 190,000 clones listed, approximately 77% are singletons. Sequencing input: PBMCs. The receptor source for this set is a man aged 35-49 years in good health and CMV-seropositive.

This clone was observed a single time. The V and J genes are TRBV27 and TRBJ1-1; no clear D gene. Looked up from germline, CDR1 is MNHEY and CDR2 is SMNVEV (reference sequence). The CDR3 contains 15 residues. V lost 5 bases to trimming and J lost 4 bases, with 17 bases between them. CDR3 region: CASSPHQSGGTEAFF. The CDR3 bases are TGTGCCAGCAGTCCGCACCAATCGGGAGGCACTGAAGCTTTCTTT.

The chain combines TRBV5-1 with TRBJ1-2, with 7 bases lining up with TRBD1. In germline, CDR1 is SGHRS, CDR2 YFSETQ. CDR3 size: 13 residues. With V trimmed by 2 bases and J by 8 bases, 6 bases remained unmatched. DNA for the CDR3: TGCGCCAGCAGCTTTCAGGGGGAGGAAGGCTACACCTTC. It translates to CASSFQGEEGYTF.

The chain combines TRBV19 with TRBJ2-3; 12 bases are a match to TRBD2. The trim removed 8 bases at V and 4 bases at J, leaving 7 bases unmatched. CDR3 size: 15 residues. Germline V gene lookup returns CDR1 LNHDA and CDR2 SQIVND (reference sequence). The CDR3 spells CASGPLAGGPDTQYF. In DNA, the CDR3 is TGTGCCAGTGGCCCCCTAGCGGGGGGGCCAGATACGCAGTATTTT. The entire variable domain, with the rest obtained from reference TRBV19 and TRBJ2-3, is as follows: DGGITQSPKYLFRKEGQNVTLSCEQNLNHDAMYWYRQDPGQGLRLIYYSQIVNDFQKGDIAEGYSVSREKKESFPLTVTSAQKNPTAFYLCASGPLAGGPDTQYFGPGTRLTVL.

This chain uses TRBV5-5 with TRBJ2-7; 10 bases are a match to TRBD1. Germline V gene sequence: CDR1 SGHKS, CDR2 YYEKEE (reference sequence). With V trimmed by 0 bases and J by 5 bases, 2 bases remained unmatched. CDR3 size: 14 residues. For the CDR3, the DNA is TGTGCCAGCAGCTTGGGACAGGGGGCCGACGAGCAGTACTTC. Translation gives CASSLGQGADEQYF.

The chain recombines TRBV27 with TRBJ2-5; 13 nucleotides line up with TRBD2. The CDR3 is 16 amino acids. V was clipped by 4 bases and J by 5 bases; unmatched bases: 7. Germline V gene lookup returns CDR1 MNHEY and CDR2 SMNVEV (reference sequence). CDR3 in DNA: TGTGCCAGCAGTTCGCCCGGGACTAGCGGGGTGGAGACCCAGTACTTC. This translates into CASSSPGTSGVETQYF.

V usage is TRBV19 and J usage is TRBJ2-4, with 7 bases aligning to TRBD1. This CDR3 is 16 amino acids long. Germline CDR1 LNHDA, CDR2 SQIVND (reference sequence). After removal of 7 bases from V and 0 bases from J, the junction contained 9 bases not matched to a gene. In nucleotides, the CDR3 is TGTGCCAGTACCGGGACCAACAGGGGAGCCAAAAACATTCAGTACTTC. This gives the protein CASTGTNRGAKNIQYF.

This clone occurred once. The CDR3 nucleotides are TGTGCCAGCAGCTTGGCAGGGAATAACGAAAAACTGTTTTTT. It codes for CASSLAGNNEKLFF. This chain joins TRBV5-4 and TRBJ1-4; a possible D gene is TRBD1 (5 bases). V lost 0 bases and J 8 bases, leaving 11 bases between the germline ends. CDR3 length: 14 residues. Germline V gene data show CDR1 as SGHNT and CDR2 as YYREEE (reference sequence).

This chain uses TRBV28 with TRBJ1-5; TRBD1 agrees at 8 bases. The CDR3 has 14 amino acids. The junction had 7 bases not matched to a gene; V was cut back by 3 bases and J by 9 bases. CDR1 is MDHEN, CDR2 SYDVKM, per germline. The CDR3 spells CASSFWQGARPQHF. The CDR3 coding sequence is TGTGCCAGCAGTTTTTGGCAGGGGGCAAGGCCCCAGCATTTT.